A single sample is the source of the 10 T cell receptor beta chains below, sequenced in a study of technical replicates of blood from a handful of donors. Measured with immunoSEQ multiplex PCR; TCRdb has only the in-frame clones, and not every one. The sample yields roughly 80,000 clones, roughly 94% seen once. The sample was T cells isolated from PBMCs. Source of these receptors: a human donor in good health.

This rearrangement joins TRBV10-1 to TRBJ2-7, with a weak D call TRBD1 (5 bases). The length of the CDR3 is 13 residues. V was pared by 5 bases and J by 2 bases, with 10 bases between. Germline V gene lookup returns CDR1 WNHNN and CDR2 SYGVQD (reference sequence). DNA for the CDR3: TGCGCCAGCAGTCAGGGAAACACCTACGAGCAGTACTTC. Translating gives CASSQGNTYEQYF.

J is TRBJ2-5 and V is TRBV12-5; 7 bases are shared with TRBD1. With 5 bases clipped from V and 5 bases from J, the junction kept 5 bases outside the gene matches. Per germline, CDR1 LGHNT and CDR2 FRNRAP. The CDR3 is 13 residues long. As DNA, the CDR3 is TGTGCTAGTGGTCTACAGGGGTTCGAGACCCAGTACTTC. Translated, it gives CASGLQGFETQYF. The full variable domain, rest sourced from reference TRBV12-5 and TRBJ2-5, is DARVTQTPRHKVTEMGQEVTMRCQPILGHNTVFWYRQTMMQGLELLAYFRNRAPLDDSGMPKDRFSAEMPDATLATLKIQPSEPRDSAVYFCASGLQGFETQYFGPGTRLLVL.

This clone was counted once. This chain joins TRBV11-3 and TRBJ2-1; 7 bases are a match to TRBD2. The CDR3 extends over 13 amino acids. With V trimmed by 4 bases and J by 9 bases, 6 bases remained unmatched. Germline V gene sequence: CDR1 SGHNT, CDR2 YENEEA. The DNA of the CDR3 is TGTGCCAGCAGCTGGGGGGGAAACAGTGAGCAGTTCTTC. Protein product: CASSWGGNSEQFF.

The chain has TRBV7-2 and TRBJ2-1; 10 nucleotides line up with TRBD2. V gave up 2 bases and J gave up 6 bases; unmatched junction bases: 4. Germline CDR1 is SGHTA and CDR2 is FQGNSA. This CDR3 has 15 amino acids. CDR3 in DNA: TGTGCCAGCAGCTTAAGGCCTAGCGGGAGCAATGAGCAGTTCTTC. Its protein product is CASSLRPSGSNEQFF. Combining the CDR3 with reference TRBV7-2 and TRBJ2-1 gives the whole variable domain GAGVSQSPSNKVTEKGKDVELRCDPISGHTALYWYRQSLGQGLEFLIYFQGNSAPDKSGLPSDRFSAERTGGSVSTLTIQRTQQEDSAVYLCASSLRPSGSNEQFFGPGTRLTVL.

V usage is TRBV29-1 and J usage is TRBJ2-7; perhaps TRBD2 as D (6 bases). Trimming shortened V by 6 bases and J by 0 bases, and 12 bases separated the two germline ends. The CDR3 extends over 13 amino acids. Per the germline V gene, CDR1 is SQVTM and CDR2 is ANQGSEA. The chain's CDR3 is CSVQLARSYEQYF. In DNA, the CDR3 is TGCAGCGTCCAGCTAGCGCGCTCCTACGAGCAGTACTTC.

The rearrangement links TRBV7-2 to TRBJ2-7; D unclear. This CDR3 region has 12 residues. The germline V gene encodes CDR1 SGHTA and CDR2 FQGNSA. Trimming took 2 bases from V and 6 from J, leaving 8 bases between them. The CDR3 spells CASSLYNREQYF. Here the CDR3 DNA reads TGTGCCAGCAGCTTATATAATCGCGAGCAGTACTTC.

This clone has only one observation. The chain employs TRBV28 and TRBJ1-5, with D perhaps TRBD1 (5 bases). The CDR3 loop spans 15 amino acids. CDR1 and CDR2 (germline): MDHEN, SYDVKM. Trimming shortened V by 5 bases and J by 7 bases, and 18 bases separated the two germline ends. This CDR3 reads CASSTIPGGTQPQHF. The CDR3 DNA reads TGTGCCAGCAGTACAATCCCCGGGGGTACCCAGCCCCAGCATTTT.

The chain carries TRBV10-3 and TRBJ1-1; D perhaps matches TRBD1 (6 bases). Germline loops: CDR1 ENHRY, CDR2 SYGVKD. The CDR3 is 13 residues long. The ends were cut back, 8 bases at V and 0 bases at J, with 10 bases in the middle. The CDR3 here is CAIGGAMNTEAFF. The CDR3 DNA follows: TGTGCCATCGGGGGGGCCATGAACACTGAAGCTTTCTTT.

The chain uses TRBV9 and TRBJ2-7; possibly TRBD1 for D (6 bases). Germline lookup yields CDR1 SGDLS and CDR2 YYNGEE. With 6 bases removed from V and 3 bases from J, the gap between germline ends came to 16 bases. This CDR3 region has 14 residues. The CDR3 is CASTPGAGIYEQYF. In DNA form, the CDR3 reads TGTGCCAGCACCCCAGGGGCAGGGATCTACGAGCAGTACTTC.

The gene calls are TRBV6-5 and TRBJ2-1; D unclear. The CDR3 consists of 16 residues. Germline assignment: CDR1 MNHEY and CDR2 SVGAGI. V lost 0 bases and J lost 0, with 9 bases in between. The CDR3 is CASSYSRRSSYNEQFF. The CDR3 nucleotides are TGTGCCAGCAGTTACTCGAGGCGCAGCTCCTACAATGAGCAGTTCTTC.